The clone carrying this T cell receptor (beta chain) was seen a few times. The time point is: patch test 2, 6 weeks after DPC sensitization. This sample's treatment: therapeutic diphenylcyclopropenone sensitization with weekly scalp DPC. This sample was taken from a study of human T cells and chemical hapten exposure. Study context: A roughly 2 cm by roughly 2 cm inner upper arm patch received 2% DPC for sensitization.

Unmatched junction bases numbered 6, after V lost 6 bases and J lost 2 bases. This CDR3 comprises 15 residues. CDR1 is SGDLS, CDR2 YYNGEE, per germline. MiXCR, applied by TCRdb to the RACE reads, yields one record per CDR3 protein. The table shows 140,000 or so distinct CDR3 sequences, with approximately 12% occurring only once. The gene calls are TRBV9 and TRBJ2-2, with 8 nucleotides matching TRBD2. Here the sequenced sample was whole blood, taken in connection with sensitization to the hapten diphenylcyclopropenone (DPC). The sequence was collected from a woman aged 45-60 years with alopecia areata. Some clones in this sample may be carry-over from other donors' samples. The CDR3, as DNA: TGTGCCAGCACAGGACTAGCTAGAAACACCGGGGAGCTGTTTTTT. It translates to CASTGLARNTGELFF.